This T cell receptor (beta chain) was captured in a study of cytomegalovirus exposure and HLA in healthy donors. About the study: As released early, the data held about 85 million unique TCRs from HLA-typed donors. Study-wide points: 16,951 TCR beta sequences were associated with HLA alleles at 0.05 false discovery rate in a later analysis. Data from an earlier analysis indicated that most TCR beta V segments were productive either about 87% or about 30% of the time.

The germline V gene encodes CDR1 LGHNA and CDR2 YNFKEQ. V lost 0 bases to trimming and J lost 0 bases, with 11 bases between them. This CDR3 has 17 amino acids. Of note for this clone: Its antigen is unidentified.

Primers: 60 Vbeta forward and 13 Jbeta reverse. Authors' processing steps: In a later analysis, 10 million to 11 million of 83 million or so unique beta chains occurred in at least two donors. Method: immunoSEQ multiplex PCR; TCRdb's copy keeps in-frame clones and lacks some. D and trimming come from the DNA, and the V and J calls and clone size come from that table. The data contain 200,000 or so clones, 83% of them singletons. J is TRBJ2-2 and V is TRBV4-2; possibly TRBD2 for D (6 bases). The TCR originated in a girl aged 10 to 17 in good health and CMV-seronegative. Sequencing was carried out using PBMCs. The CDR3 loop is CASSQEAGGANTGELFF. The CDR3 coding sequence is TGTGCCAGCAGCCAAGAAGCAGGAGGGGCGAACACCGGGGAGCTGTTTTTT.